One and the same sample provided the 29 T cell receptor beta chains below, sequenced in a study of spatial heterogeneity in lung cancer. TCRdb reprocessed the 5' RACE reads via MiXCR and lists one record per CDR3 protein. The sample holds 50,000 to 65,000 distinct CDR3 sequences, more than 7% seen once. Time point in this sample: sample taken at primary tumor resection. Without sorting, whole RNA was sequenced from tumor, nontumor lung or frozen PBMC. Here the sequenced sample was PBMCs, taken at surgery. The receptors were gathered from a female donor with early-stage non-small cell lung cancer.

The chain recombines TRBV7-6 with TRBJ2-7, with TRBD2 identical over 11 bases. Germline CDR1 reads SGHVS; CDR2 reads FNYEAQ. CDR3 size: 15 residues. V lost 5 bases, J lost 0 bases, and 3 bases stayed unmatched. CDR3 sequence: CASSPSGGSSYEQYF. For the CDR3, the DNA is TGTGCCAGCAGCCCTAGCGGGGGGAGCTCCTACGAGCAGTACTTC.

This chain links TRBV7-6 with TRBJ2-1, with 10 bases matching TRBD2. There are 15 residues in the CDR3. J gave up 8 bases and V 4 bases, and 8 bases lay outside the gene matches. Germline V gene sequence: CDR1 SGHVS, CDR2 FNYEAQ. The CDR3 reads CASSSRAGGPDEQFF. CDR3 bases: TGTGCCAGCAGCTCCCGAGCGGGAGGGCCGGATGAGCAGTTCTTC.

This clonotype was detected ten times or more. The chain joins TRBV10-3 to TRBJ1-1, with D perhaps matching TRBD1 (6 bases). Germline values: CDR1 ENHRY, CDR2 SYGVKD. The CDR3 consists of 16 residues. V lost 2 bases and J 4 bases, leaving 17 bases between the germline ends. CDR3 loop: CAISETGRGQGTEAFF. As DNA, the CDR3 is TGTGCCATCAGTGAGACCGGACGGGGGCAAGGCACTGAAGCTTTCTTT.

This clonotype has more than one count but fewer than ten. V and J are TRBV28 and TRBJ2-5; D may be TRBD2 (6 bases). Trimming shortened V by 6 bases and J by 2 bases, and 10 bases separated the two germline ends. The CDR3 consists of 13 residues. CDR1 and CDR2 (germline): MDHEN, SYDVKM. The CDR3 is CASSRTTQETQYF. CDR3 in DNA: TGTGCCAGCAGCCGGACTACACAAGAGACCCAGTACTTC.

At least ten counts were recorded for this clonotype. J is TRBJ2-7 and V is TRBV28; 7 nucleotides align to TRBD2. The CDR3 totals 17 residues. The germline V gene has CDR1 MDHEN and CDR2 SYDVKM. With V trimmed by 1 base and J by 3 bases, 12 bases remained unmatched. The CDR3, as DNA: TGTGCCAGCAGTTTATATACATCTCGGGGGGATATCTACGAGCAGTACTTC. Protein: CASSLYTSRGDIYEQYF.

This clonotype was seen a few times. The rearrangement joins TRBV11-2 to TRBJ2-1; D not certain. This CDR3 region has 15 residues. Looked up from germline, CDR1 is SGHAT and CDR2 is FQNNGV. The V and J ends lost 8 bases and 1 base respectively, with 15 bases between them. The CDR3 loop reads CASRPGLGSYNEQFF. The CDR3 nucleotides read TGTGCCAGCCGACCGGGCCTCGGATCCTACAATGAGCAGTTCTTC.

The sample holds many counts of this clonotype. This chain connects TRBV20-1 to TRBJ2-5; TRBD2 matches 13 bases. Germline V lookup: CDR1 DFQATT, CDR2 SNEGSKA (reference sequence). Losses at the gene ends were 5 bases for V and 5 bases for J; bases not matched to a gene: 5. CDR3 length: 14 amino acids. CDR3 in DNA: TGCAGTGCTGGACTAGCGGGAGAGTGGGAGACCCAGTACTTC. Its protein is CSAGLAGEWETQYF.

The gene calls are TRBV9 and TRBJ2-2; D is undetermined. Germline CDR1 and CDR2: SGDLS and YYNGEE. V lost 0 bases and J 5 bases, leaving 11 bases between the germline ends. CDR3 size: 15 residues. CDR3 loop: CASSVGIQLTGELFF. CDR3 sequence (DNA): TGTGCCAGCAGCGTAGGTATACAATTGACCGGGGAGCTGTTTTTT.

This clonotype was detected many times. The chain employs TRBV10-2 and TRBJ1-1, with TRBD1 as a possible D gene (5 bases). The V and J ends lost 0 bases and 10 bases respectively, with 15 bases between them. Germline assignment: CDR1 WSHSY and CDR2 SAAADI. CDR3 length: 14 amino acids. The CDR3 nucleotides are TGCGCCAGCAGTGAGTCGGATAGTGGGGGTAGAGCTTTCTTT. Translation gives CASSESDSGGRAFF.

This clonotype was detected a few times. The chain employs TRBV6-6 and TRBJ1-5; the D is unclear. The germline V gene has CDR1 MNHNY and CDR2 SVGAGI (reference sequence). Trimming took 5 bases from V and 0 from J, leaving 17 bases between them. This CDR3 spans 17 amino acids. CDR3 coding DNA: TGTGCCAGCAGTCCCACCGGGCCGGGTTATAGCAATCAGCCCCAGCATTTT. Its protein product is CASSPTGPGYSNQPQHF.

This clonotype was counted at least ten times. This sequence joins TRBV9 and TRBJ2-7; 9 bases fit TRBD1. The V gene's germline CDR1 is SGDLS and CDR2 YYNGEE. This CDR3 spans 15 amino acids. J was trimmed by 0 bases and V by 0 bases; bases with no gene match: 1. CDR3 loop: CASSVETGGSYEQYF. As DNA, the CDR3 is TGTGCCAGCAGCGTAGAGACAGGGGGCTCCTACGAGCAGTACTTC.

The V and J genes are TRBV20-1 and TRBJ2-4, with no clear D. V gave up 6 bases and J gave up 5 bases, with 5 bases separating them. CDR1 DFQATT and CDR2 SNEGSKA come from the germline V gene (reference sequence). The CDR3 runs to 10 residues. CDR3 sequence: CSAQQNIQYF. The CDR3 region has the DNA TGCAGTGCCCAACAAAACATTCAGTACTTC.

The genes are TRBV7-8 and TRBJ2-7; D unclear. In germline, CDR1 is SGHVS, CDR2 FQNEAQ. Trimming stripped 1 base from V and 0 bases from J, with 7 bases between. This CDR3 spans 14 amino acids. The CDR3 nucleotides read TGTGCCAGCAGCTTAGAAGGCAGCTCCTACGAGCAGTACTTC. It encodes CASSLEGSSYEQYF.

This clonotype showed up many times. The chain employs TRBV2 and TRBJ1-5; the D is unclear. Germline CDR1 reads SNHLY; CDR2 reads FYNNEI. The CDR3 loop spans 14 amino acids. V was clipped by 4 bases and J by 8 bases, with 15 bases between them. As DNA, the CDR3 is TGTGCCAGCAGTGGGGAGCAGGTCCGAAAGCCCCAGCATTTT. Amino acid sequence: CASSGEQVRKPQHF.

This clonotype has at least ten counts. The chain employs TRBV28 and TRBJ2-2; D unresolved. The CDR3 loop spans 13 amino acids. The V gene lost 7 bases and the J gene lost 4 bases, with 10 bases spanning the gap. Germline CDR1 is MDHEN and CDR2 is SYDVKM. The chain's CDR3 is CASTQPVTGELFF. The CDR3 nucleotides are TGTGCCAGCACCCAACCCGTCACCGGGGAGCTGTTTTTT.

This clonotype has just a few counts. This chain connects TRBV28 to TRBJ2-1; 12 nucleotides line up with TRBD2. Germline V gene data show CDR1 as MDHEN and CDR2 as SYDVKM. The CDR3 spans 17 residues. The J segment lost 1 base and the V segment lost 9 bases, leaving 10 bases of the junction unmatched. The CDR3 spells CASPPSGGAKSYNEQFF. The CDR3 region has the DNA TGTGCCAGTCCTCCTAGCGGGGGGGCGAAGTCCTACAATGAGCAGTTCTTC.

This clonotype was counted at least ten times. The chain uses TRBV12-3 or TRBV12-4 and TRBJ2-5, with D unclear. Trimming removed 7 bases from V and 4 bases from J, with 19 bases in between. The CDR3 has 15 residues. In DNA form, the CDR3 reads TGTGCCAGCAATCCTCGATGGGTAGGGCCAGAGACCCAGTACTTC. Amino acids: CASNPRWVGPETQYF.

This clonotype was seen a few times. This rearrangement joins TRBV6-5 to TRBJ1-6, with 9 bases lining up with TRBD1. Unmatched junction bases numbered 7, after V lost 4 bases and J lost 9 bases. CDR3 length: 15 amino acids. CDR1 MNHEY and CDR2 SVGAGI come from the germline V gene. The CDR3 protein is CASSSTQGARSPLHF. As DNA, the CDR3 is TGTGCCAGCAGTTCCACACAGGGGGCGCGTTCACCCCTCCACTTT.

By share of the sample, this clonotype is medium-sized. This rearrangement joins TRBV12-3 or TRBV12-4 to TRBJ2-7, with 7 bases that match TRBD2. The CDR3 covers 14 residues. V lost 4 bases to trimming and J lost 0 bases; unmatched junction nucleotides: 3. CDR3 sequence: CASSSSGSSYEQYF. CDR3 nucleotide sequence: TGTGCCAGCAGTTCTAGCGGCAGCTCCTACGAGCAGTACTTC.

This clonotype was observed a few times. The DNA of the CDR3 is TGTGCCAGCAGCCTTTCATTCGGGGCGAACACCGGGGAGCTGTTTTTT. Translated, it gives CASSLSFGANTGELFF. V and J are TRBV7-9 and TRBJ2-2, with a possible D match to TRBD2 (5 bases). Per germline, CDR1 SEHNR and CDR2 FQNEAQ (reference sequence). This CDR3 contains 16 residues. Trimming pared 5 bases from V and 0 bases from J, leaving 13 bases between.

Ten or more counts support this clonotype. The V and J genes are TRBV29-1 and TRBJ1-2; D unclear. V lost 4 bases to trimming and J lost 0 bases, with 9 bases between them. Per germline, CDR1 SQVTM and CDR2 ANQGSEA. The CDR3 is 13 residues long. CDR3 loop: CSVGTGTNYGYTF. In DNA form, the CDR3 reads TGCAGCGTTGGTACGGGGACTAACTATGGCTACACCTTC.

In its sample, this clonotype was seen a few times. The chain couples TRBV28 to TRBJ2-1, with D perhaps TRBD2 (5 bases). Germline CDR1 and CDR2: MDHEN and SYDVKM. The CDR3 spans 14 residues. Trimming shortened V by 7 bases and J by 7 bases, and 17 bases separated the two germline ends. The CDR3 reads CASIRGGDTNEQFF. In DNA form, the CDR3 reads TGTGCCAGCATCCGAGGAGGAGATACAAATGAGCAGTTCTTC. Full variable domain (remainder filled in from reference TRBV28 and TRBJ2-1): DVKVTQSSRYLVKRTGEKVFLECVQDMDHENMFWYRQDPGLGLRLIYFSYDVKMKEKGDIPEGYSVSREKKERFSLILESASTNQTSMYLCASIRGGDTNEQFFGPGTRLTVL.

This clonotype appeared a few times. The V and J genes are TRBV6-1 and TRBJ2-7, with 7 bases identical to TRBD1. V was pared by 6 bases and J by 1 base, with 3 bases of the junction left unmatched. Looked up from germline, CDR1 is MNHNS and CDR2 is SASEGT. The CDR3 is 13 residues long. The CDR3 sequence is CASSNRGSYEQYV. The CDR3 DNA reads as TGTGCCAGCAGCAACAGGGGTTCCTACGAGCAGTACGTC.

This clonotype appeared many times. V is TRBV12-3 or TRBV12-4 and J is TRBJ1-5; D is uncertain. Trimming cost V 4 bases and J 6 bases, with 10 bases left between them. The CDR3 has 13 amino acids. CDR3 region: CASSSDLSQPQHF. In DNA form, the CDR3 reads TGTGCCAGCAGTTCCGACCTTAGTCAGCCCCAGCATTTT.

The gene calls are TRBV11-2 and TRBJ2-1; 12 bases align to TRBD2. The V gene end was trimmed by 1 base and the J gene end by 9 bases; junction bases not matched to a gene: 7. The CDR3 totals 16 residues. The germline gives CDR1 SGHAT, CDR2 FQNNGV. The CDR3 reads CASSLGLAGGLSEQFF. The CDR3 DNA reads as TGTGCCAGCAGCTTAGGTCTAGCGGGGGGGTTGTCTGAGCAGTTCTTC.

This clonotype occurred a few times. The V gene is TRBV28, the J gene TRBJ2-7, with a weak D call TRBD2 (5 bases). Trimming stripped 6 bases from V and 1 base from J, with 16 bases between. The CDR3 sequence is 15 residues long. The V gene's germline CDR1 is MDHEN and CDR2 SYDVKM. The CDR3 protein is CASRVRGVKSYEQYF. CDR3 DNA sequence: TGTGCCAGCAGGGTCCGGGGAGTGAAGTCCTACGAGCAGTACTTC.

Many counts were recorded for this clonotype. This chain joins TRBV11-2 and TRBJ2-3; D remains unclear. The V and J ends lost 3 bases and 6 bases respectively, with 10 bases between them. CDR1 is SGHAT, CDR2 FQNNGV, per germline. There are 13 residues in the CDR3. The CDR3 sequence: CASSLDARDTQYF. As DNA, the CDR3 is TGTGCCAGCAGCTTGGACGCCAGGGATACGCAGTATTTT.

The gene calls are TRBV7-2 and TRBJ1-5; tentatively, D is TRBD1 (5 bases). CDR3 size: 15 residues. Trimming stripped 1 base from V and 5 bases from J, with 12 bases between. Germline V gene lookup returns CDR1 SGHTA and CDR2 FQGNSA. The CDR3 DNA sequence: TGTGCCAGCAGCTTAGGGGCAGGGATGGATCAGCCCCAGCATTTT. It encodes CASSLGAGMDQPQHF.

Only a few counts were recorded for this clonotype. This chain uses TRBV9 with TRBJ2-7, with 7 bases aligning to TRBD2. J lost 0 bases, V lost 4 bases, and 4 bases had no gene match. CDR3 size: 14 residues. CDR1 is SGDLS and CDR2 is YYNGEE in the germline V gene. The CDR3, as DNA: TGTGCCAGCAGCCCTCGGGGGGACTCCTACGAGCAGTACTTC. Amino acids: CASSPRGDSYEQYF.